Presented here are 10 T cell receptor beta chains from one specimen sequenced in a study of monozygotic twins with inflammatory bowel disease. TCRdb re-called the 5' RACE reads; every CDR3 protein appears as one record, without DNA. Its table lists approximately 200,000 distinct CDR3 sequences. Sequenced material: blood. These receptors were obtained from a human donor with ulcerative colitis or Crohn's disease, or a healthy co-twin of an affected twin (not recorded which).

This chain connects TRBV28 to TRBJ2-7. The CDR3 consists of 11 residues. The germline gives CDR1 MDHEN, CDR2 SYDVKM. The CDR3 here is CATAWAYEQYF.

The V gene is TRBV2, the J gene TRBJ2-3. The length of the CDR3 is 11 residues. CDR1 and CDR2 (germline): SNHLY, FYNNEI. The CDR3 is CASKSADTQYF.

The rearrangement joins TRBV18 to TRBJ2-1. CDR1 is KGHSH, CDR2 LQKENI, per germline. This CDR3 contains 12 residues. This chain's CDR3 is CASSPYANEQFF.

The J gene is TRBJ2-7, the V gene TRBV5-4; TCRdb's assignment of TRBD1 cannot be checked, as there is no DNA. Looked up from germline, CDR1 is SGHNT and CDR2 is YYREEE (reference sequence). The CDR3 has 14 amino acids. This chain's CDR3 is CASSPGLGPHEQYF.

The rearrangement links TRBV6-6 to TRBJ1-5. This CDR3 comprises 12 residues. CDR1 is MNHNY and CDR2 is SVGAGI in the germline V gene (reference sequence). CDR3: CASSSNDQPQHF.

The rearrangement links TRBV25-1 to TRBJ1-1. Germline V gene lookup returns CDR1 MGHDK and CDR2 SYGVNS. This CDR3 has 13 amino acids. CDR3 sequence: CASSGWMNTEAFF.

The CDR3 sequence: CASSRSTSGSGTGELFF. The chain joins TRBV7-2 to TRBJ2-2; TCRdb's D gene call, TRBD2, goes unchecked for lack of DNA. The CDR3 is made up of 17 amino acids. Germline V gene lookup returns CDR1 SGHTA and CDR2 FQGNSA. The full variable domain, rest sourced from reference TRBV7-2 and TRBJ2-2, is GAGVSQSPSNKVTEKGKDVELRCDPISGHTALYWYRQSLGQGLEFLIYFQGNSAPDKSGLPSDRFSAERTGGSVSTLTIQRTQQEDSAVYLCASSRSTSGSGTGELFFGEGSRLTVL.

The chain recombines TRBV30 with TRBJ1-4. The germline gives CDR1 GTSNPN, CDR2 SVGIG (reference sequence). The CDR3 is 14 amino acids. CDR3 amino acids: CAWKPSWANEKLFF.

This chain links TRBV4-1 with TRBJ1-6; TCRdb selects TRBD1, and the lack of DNA leaves this call unchecked. CDR1 and CDR2 (germline): MGHRA, YSYEKL. CDR3 size: 14 residues. CDR3 sequence: CASSDGRGSSPLHF.

V and J are TRBV12-3 or TRBV12-4 and TRBJ2-3. The CDR3 is made up of 14 amino acids. CDR3 amino acids: CASSLAPSSNTQYF.